The 21 T cell receptor beta chains below all came from one sample that was sequenced in a study of regulatory T cells in long-lasting Graves disease. Sequencing libraries for TCR beta were prepared with iRepertoire HTBI primers and Arm-PCR of CDR3 regions. One entry per CDR3 protein results from TCRdb running MiXCR on the multiplex PCR reads. Among approximately 400,000 distinct CDR3 sequences listed, roughly 16% were seen once. Time point given: newly diagnosed GD, antithyroid drugs for less than 3 months. The TCR library was prepared using RNA isolated from PBMCs. The sequences come from peripheral blood mononuclear cells (PBMCs), collected at new diagnosis, from a patient treated with antithyroid drugs. Receptors originate from a female donor with Graves disease.

Many counts were recorded for this clonotype. This chain links TRBV20-1 with TRBJ2-4, with 9 bases fitting TRBD1. The ends lost 5 bases at V and 6 bases at J; junction bases unmatched: 14. There are 16 residues in the CDR3. Germline V gives CDR1 DFQATT, CDR2 SNEGSKA (reference sequence). This CDR3 reads CSAGYQTGTGLNIQYF. CDR3 in DNA: TGCAGTGCTGGCTACCAGACCGGGACAGGGCTAAACATTCAGTACTTC.

This clonotype was detected many times. V gene TRBV5-1 combines with J gene TRBJ2-1; TRBD2 agrees at 9 bases. V was clipped by 8 bases and J by 8 bases; unmatched bases: 14. In germline, CDR1 is SGHRS, CDR2 YFSETQ. This CDR3 has 15 amino acids. For the CDR3, the DNA is TGCGCCAGTCGAACCGGGACTAGCCGAGTCGATGAGCAGTTCTTC. Its translation: CASRTGTSRVDEQFF.

This clonotype was observed at least ten times. The V and J genes are TRBV5-1 and TRBJ1-4, with D possibly TRBD1 on 5 matching bases. V lost 1 base, J lost 7 bases, and 17 bases lay in between. The CDR3 runs 16 residues. Germline V gives CDR1 SGHRS, CDR2 YFSETQ. This chain's CDR3 is CASSLNWGVFVEKLFF. CDR3 bases: TGCGCCAGCAGCTTGAATTGGGGCGTCTTCGTTGAAAAACTGTTTTTT.

This clonotype was recorded at least ten times. The chain is built from TRBV29-1 and TRBJ2-7, with 11 bases fitting TRBD1. CDR1 is SQVTM and CDR2 is ANQGSEA in the germline V gene. The CDR3 length is 14 residues. The J segment lost 4 bases and the V segment lost 6 bases, leaving 8 bases of the junction unmatched. CDR3 protein: CSVMTGQGVYEQYF. The DNA of the CDR3 is TGCAGCGTCATGACGGGACAGGGGGTTTACGAGCAGTACTTC.

As for this clonotype: Sequence at one end of the junction differs from germline and may be a read error. The gene calls are TRBV2 and TRBJ1-5, with D tentatively TRBD1 (5 bases). CDR1 is SNHLY and CDR2 is FYNNEI in the germline V gene. There are 15 residues in the CDR3. This CDR3 is CASSEQRGGWQPQHF. CDR3 DNA: TGTGCCAGCAGTGAACAGAGGGGAGGGTGGCAGCCCCAGCATTTC.

Concerning this clonotype itself: Since a much larger clone is just one base distant, this may be a read error. The chain couples TRBV20-1 to TRBJ1-4, with D perhaps matching TRBD1 (5 bases). The CDR3 has 14 residues. Germline values: CDR1 DFQATT, CDR2 SNEGSKA (reference sequence). Trimming took 6 bases from V and 5 from J, leaving 16 bases between them. The CDR3 DNA reads as TGCAGTGCCCTTATTTTCGGGGCAAATGAAAAACTGTTTTTT. Its protein is CSALIFGANEKLFF.

Worth noting for this clonotype: This sequence may be a read error, since a much larger clone differs from it by one base. CDR3 in amino acids: CASSTLMGQGATEAFF. The CDR3 DNA follows: TGTGCCAGTAGTACCCTCATGGGACAGGGCGCAACCGAAGCTTTCTTT. V is TRBV19 and J is TRBJ1-1, with TRBD1 matching over 9 bases. CDR3 length: 16 residues. Germline assignment: CDR1 LNHDA and CDR2 SQIVND (reference sequence). J was trimmed by 8 bases and V by 4 bases; bases with no gene match: 14.

This clonotype was seen repeatedly, ten times or more. The chain links TRBV11-2 to TRBJ2-3; TRBD2 might be the D (5 bases). V was shortened by 0 bases and J by 1 base, with 8 bases between the two germline ends. The CDR3 sequence is 15 residues long. Germline loops: CDR1 SGHAT, CDR2 FQNNGV. The CDR3 region has the DNA TGTGCCAGCAGCTTAGATGCCGGGGGCACAGATACGCAGTATTTT. It yields the protein CASSLDAGGTDTQYF.

This clonotype was seen many times. The rearrangement uses TRBV19 and TRBJ1-1, with a weak D call TRBD1 (6 bases). Germline V gene data show CDR1 as LNHDA and CDR2 as SQIVND (reference sequence). Trimming took 5 bases from V and 3 from J, leaving 13 bases between them. The CDR3 contains 14 residues. The CDR3 region has the DNA TGTGCCAGTAGTCTGACATACAGGGACACTGAAGCTTTCTTT. Amino acids: CASSLTYRDTEAFF.

Concerning this clonotype itself: This sequence may be a read error, since a much larger clone differs from it by one base. V is TRBV10-3 and J is TRBJ1-2; no definite D call. V lost 3 bases to trimming and J lost 8 bases, with 16 bases between them. The CDR3 sequence is 14 residues long. CDR1 is ENHRY, CDR2 SYGVKD, per germline. CDR3 coding DNA: TGTGCCATCAGTGACGTTGGGGTTTCGCAAGGCTACACCTTC. Protein sequence: CAISDVGVSQGYTF.

The table lists this clonotype with many counts. The V and J genes are TRBV6-1 and TRBJ1-1; no definite D call. The CDR3 runs 14 residues. V shed 5 bases and J shed 6 bases, with 16 bases lying between them. Germline V gene sequence: CDR1 MNHNS, CDR2 SASEGT. The CDR3 loop reads CASSTPDKAPEAFF. DNA of the CDR3: TGTGCCAGCAGTACACCCGACAAAGCCCCTGAAGCTTTCTTT.

This chain uses TRBV5-4 with TRBJ1-3, with 7 bases that match TRBD1. This CDR3 comprises 16 residues. Germline lookup yields CDR1 SGHNT and CDR2 YYREEE (reference sequence). V shed 3 bases and J 5 bases; nucleotides not matched to a gene: 11. CDR3 protein: CASSYLGRDSRNTIYF. Here the CDR3 DNA reads TGTGCCAGCAGCTACCTCGGCCGGGACAGCAGAAACACCATATATTTT.

As concerns this clonotype: A read error likely explains this, since a far larger clone differs by one base. The chain recombines TRBV6-2 or TRBV6-3 with TRBJ1-1; TRBD1 is a possible D gene (5 bases). CDR3 size: 17 residues. Germline CDR1 MNHEY, CDR2 SVGEGT. DNA of the CDR3: TGTGCCGGCAGCTCCGGTCCAGGGTGGGGCAGGAACACTGAAGCTTTCTTT. Translating gives CAGSSGPGWGRNTEAFF.

The table lists this clonotype with many counts. J is TRBJ1-1 and V is TRBV7-9; TRBD1 matches at 8 bases. V trimming: 0 bases; J trimming: 1 base; junction bases outside the gene matches: 4. The CDR3 has 16 residues. The germline V gene encodes CDR1 SEHNR and CDR2 FQNEAQ (reference sequence). The CDR3 is CASSLALGQGNTEAFF. The CDR3 region has the DNA TGTGCCAGCAGCTTAGCCCTAGGACAGGGGAACACTGAAGCTTTCTTT.

This clonotype was picked up many times. The chain joins TRBV12-3 or TRBV12-4 to TRBJ2-7; D unresolved. The CDR3 is 15 amino acids. V lost 8 bases and J lost 2, with 19 bases in between. The CDR3 bases are TGTGCCAGCCAAAAAAAGAAGATTGGCACCTACGAGCAGTACTTC. It encodes CASQKKKIGTYEQYF.

On this clonotype itself: This sequence may be a read error, since a much larger clone differs from it by one base. The rearrangement joins TRBV12-3 or TRBV12-4 to TRBJ2-7; 8 bases line up with TRBD1. The CDR3 is 13 amino acids. V shed 4 bases, J shed 4 bases, and the junction held 3 bases outside the gene matches. The CDR3 DNA reads TGTGCCAGCAGTTCCCGACAGGGGTACGAGCAGTACTTC. Protein product: CASSSRQGYEQYF.

CDR3 in amino acids: CASSFEARVEKLFF. The DNA of the CDR3 is TGTGCCAGCAGCTTCGAGGCCCGGGTTGAAAAACTGTTTTTT. The genes are TRBV7-9 and TRBJ1-4; D unresolved. The germline gives CDR1 SEHNR, CDR2 FQNEAQ (reference sequence). The V end was cut by 3 bases, the J end by 7 bases, with 12 bases between. This CDR3 spans 14 amino acids.

This clonotype was seen repeatedly, ten times or more. This chain links TRBV12-3 or TRBV12-4 with TRBJ2-1, with TRBD1 identical over 8 bases. The CDR3 length is 15 residues. The V segment lost 6 bases and the J segment 7 bases; nucleotides outside the gene matches: 11. CDR3 loop: CASSLGQGGRNEQFF. DNA for the CDR3: TGTGCCAGCAGCCTAGGACAGGGAGGAAGAAATGAGCAGTTCTTC.

At least ten counts were recorded for this clonotype. The chain employs TRBV6-1 and TRBJ1-2; D remains ambiguous. V was clipped by 4 bases and J by 2 bases, with 14 bases between them. The CDR3 consists of 15 residues. Germline V gene lookup returns CDR1 MNHNS and CDR2 SASEGT. The CDR3 DNA reads as TGTGCCAGCAGTGTTAACCCGGGTATAAACTATGGCTACACCTTC. It is translated as CASSVNPGINYGYTF.

This clonotype has a count of ten or more. The chain joins TRBV12-3 or TRBV12-4 to TRBJ2-3; 8 bases fit TRBD2. The CDR3 contains 13 residues. Trimming cost V 4 bases and J 5 bases; bases outside gene matches: 2. The CDR3 coding sequence is TGTGCCAGCAGTTCGGGGGGGTTAGATACGCAGTATTTT. Residues: CASSSGGLDTQYF.

This clonotype was seen many times. The chain recombines TRBV7-7 with TRBJ2-1; D perhaps matches TRBD2 (7 bases). The CDR3 runs to 16 residues. CDR1 and CDR2 from the germline V gene are SSHAT and FNYEAQ (reference sequence). The V end was cut by 2 bases, the J end by 9 bases, with 20 bases between. CDR3 nucleotide sequence: TGTGCCAGCAGCTTACAAAACGCGGGGGCGGGGAGTGAGCAGTTCTTC. The encoded protein is CASSLQNAGAGSEQFF.